Below, 8 T cell receptor beta chains from the same sample are listed, as sequenced in a study of chemoradiotherapy in HPV16-positive cancers. The assay was immunoSEQ multiplex PCR, and TCRdb's table has in-frame clones only and misses some. The sample carries around 33,000 clones, 86% recorded once. Sequences were derived from blood, sampled from a patient who underwent chemoradiotherapy. Source of these receptors: a human donor with HPV-associated anogenital cancer.

This clone was counted a single time. This chain links TRBV20-1 with TRBJ1-1, with unresolved D. With 3 bases removed from V and 8 bases from J, the gap between germline ends came to 10 bases. The germline V gene encodes CDR1 DFQATT and CDR2 SNEGSKA (reference sequence). The CDR3 runs to 11 residues. Here the CDR3 DNA reads TGCAGTGCTAGCGTGGGAACCGAAGCTTTCTTT. It translates to CSASVGTEAFF.

The gene calls are TRBV5-1 and TRBJ2-7; TRBD1 aligns across 10 bases. Germline V gene data show CDR1 as SGHRS and CDR2 as YFSETQ. This CDR3 has 15 amino acids. V lost 4 bases to trimming and J lost 2 bases; unmatched junction nucleotides: 6. This CDR3 is CASSQTGTGAYEQYF. CDR3 in DNA: TGCGCCAGCAGCCAAACCGGGACAGGGGCCTACGAGCAGTACTTC.

This chain links TRBV6-5 with TRBJ1-1, with 7 bases aligning to TRBD1. The length of the CDR3 is 14 residues. Germline assignment: CDR1 MNHEY and CDR2 SVGAGI. Trimming cost V 4 bases and J 1 base; bases outside gene matches: 3. The CDR3 nucleotides are TGTGCCAGCAGTTGGGGACAGCCGAACACTGAAGCTTTCTTT. It encodes CASSWGQPNTEAFF.

This clone turned up a few times. The V call is TRBV18, the J call TRBJ1-6, with D possibly TRBD1 on 5 matching bases. With 3 bases removed from V and 11 bases from J, the gap between germline ends came to 11 bases. This CDR3 comprises 13 residues. Germline V lookup: CDR1 KGHSH, CDR2 LQKENI. The DNA of the CDR3 is TGTGCCAGCTCACCTGGGGACTTCACACCCCTCCACTTT. Its translation: CASSPGDFTPLHF.

The chain links TRBV6-4 to TRBJ1-1; 8 nucleotides align to TRBD1. The CDR3 has 14 amino acids. Trimming at V came to 4 bases and at J to 8 bases, leaving 9 bases not matched to a gene. CDR1 and CDR2 (germline): MRHNA, SNTAGT. As DNA, the CDR3 is TGTGCCAGCAGTGTCCAGGACAGGGTAGGGGAAGCTTTCTTT. The encoded protein is CASSVQDRVGEAFF.

CDR3 bases: TGTGCCAGCAGCCGATTTACCCACGAGCAGTACTTC. Residues: CASSRFTHEQYF. The chain uses TRBV5-6 and TRBJ2-7; D gene uncertain. Trimming removed 4 bases from V and 5 bases from J, with 10 bases in between. Germline CDR1 is SGHDT and CDR2 is YYEEEE. The CDR3 extends over 12 amino acids.

As to this clone: At the DNA level, this CDR3 is encoded by other sequences in the same sample as well. The rearrangement links TRBV5-4 to TRBJ2-7; D remains ambiguous. CDR1 and CDR2 (germline): SGHNT, YYREEE (reference sequence). The CDR3 has 13 amino acids. V shed 2 bases and J shed 2 bases, with 8 bases lying between them. The CDR3 nucleotides read TGTGCCAGCAGCTTAGGCGGAACCTACGAGCAGTACTTC. Translation gives CASSLGGTYEQYF.

The J gene is TRBJ2-2, the V gene TRBV7-9; D possibly corresponds to TRBD2 (6 bases). The ends were cut back, 6 bases at V and 5 bases at J, with 10 bases in the middle. The CDR3 is 13 amino acids. Germline V gives CDR1 SEHNR, CDR2 FQNEAQ (reference sequence). CDR3 region: CASRPSGTGELFF. The CDR3 coding sequence is TGTGCCAGCAGACCCAGCGGGACCGGGGAGCTGTTTTTT.